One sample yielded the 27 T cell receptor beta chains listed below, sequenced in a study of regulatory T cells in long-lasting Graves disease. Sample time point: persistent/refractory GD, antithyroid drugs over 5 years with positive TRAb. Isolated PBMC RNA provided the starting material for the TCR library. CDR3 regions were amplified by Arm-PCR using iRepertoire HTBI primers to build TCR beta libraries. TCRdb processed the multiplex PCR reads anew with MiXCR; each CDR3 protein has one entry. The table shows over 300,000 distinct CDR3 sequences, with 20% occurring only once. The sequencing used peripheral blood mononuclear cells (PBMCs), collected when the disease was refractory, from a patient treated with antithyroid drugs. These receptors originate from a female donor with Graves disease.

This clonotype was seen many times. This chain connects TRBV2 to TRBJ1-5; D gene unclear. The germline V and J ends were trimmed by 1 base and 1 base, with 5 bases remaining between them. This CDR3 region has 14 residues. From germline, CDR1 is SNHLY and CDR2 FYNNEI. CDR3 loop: CASSEVGSNQPQHF. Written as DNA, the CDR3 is TGTGCCAGCAGTGAAGTCGGGAGCAATCAGCCCCAGCATTTT.

The CDR3 sequence: CASRGRSGTGELFF. CDR3 bases: TGTGCTAGCCGCGGGAGGTCGGGCACCGGGGAGCTGTTTTTT. V gene TRBV12-5 combines with J gene TRBJ2-2; 8 nucleotides line up with TRBD2. Per germline, CDR1 LGHNT and CDR2 FRNRAP. The CDR3 covers 14 residues. J was trimmed by 4 bases and V by 9 bases; bases with no gene match: 7.

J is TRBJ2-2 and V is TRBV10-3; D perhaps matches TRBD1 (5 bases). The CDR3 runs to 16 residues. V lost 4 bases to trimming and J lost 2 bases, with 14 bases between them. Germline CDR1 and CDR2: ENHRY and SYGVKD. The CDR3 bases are TGTGCCATCAGTGTTAGGCAGGGCCGTAACACCGGGGAGCTGTTTTTT. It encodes CAISVRQGRNTGELFF.

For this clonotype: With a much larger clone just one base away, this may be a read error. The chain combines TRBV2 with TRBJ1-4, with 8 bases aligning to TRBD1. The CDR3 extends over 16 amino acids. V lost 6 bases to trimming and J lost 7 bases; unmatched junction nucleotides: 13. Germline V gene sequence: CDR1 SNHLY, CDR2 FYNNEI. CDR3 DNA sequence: TGTGCCAGCAGGTGTCTACTGGACAGGGCGGTTGAAAAACTGTTTTTT. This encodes CASRCLLDRAVEKLFF.

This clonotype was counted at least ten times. The CDR3 here is CASSLDTGGGGEVRLPAYEQYF. The CDR3 DNA reads as TGTGCCAGCAGTTTAGATACAGGGGGTGGAGGAGAGGTTCGGCTCCCAGCCTACGAGCAGTACTTC. The chain carries TRBV12-3 or TRBV12-4 and TRBJ2-7; 8 nucleotides line up with TRBD1. V was clipped by 1 base and J by 2 bases; unmatched bases: 25. The CDR3 has 22 residues.

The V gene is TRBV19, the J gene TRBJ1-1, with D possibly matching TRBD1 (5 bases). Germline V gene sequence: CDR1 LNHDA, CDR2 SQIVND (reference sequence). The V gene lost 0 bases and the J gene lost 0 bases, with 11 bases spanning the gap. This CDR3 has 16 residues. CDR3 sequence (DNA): TGTGCCAGTAGTATAGAAATGCGGGGCCTGAACACTGAAGCTTTCTTT. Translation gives CASSIEMRGLNTEAFF.

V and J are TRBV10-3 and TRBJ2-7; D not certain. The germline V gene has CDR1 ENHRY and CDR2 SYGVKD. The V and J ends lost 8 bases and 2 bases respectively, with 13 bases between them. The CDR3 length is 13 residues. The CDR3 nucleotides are TGTGCCATCGCAGCAGGAAAAACCTACGAGCAGTACTTC. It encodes CAIAAGKTYEQYF.

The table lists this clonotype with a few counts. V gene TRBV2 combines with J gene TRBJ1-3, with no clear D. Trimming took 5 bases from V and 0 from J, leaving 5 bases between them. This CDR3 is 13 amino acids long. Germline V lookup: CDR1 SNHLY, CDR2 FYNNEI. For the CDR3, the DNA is TGTGCCAGCAGTACAAACTCTGGAAACACCATATATTTT. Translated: CASSTNSGNTIYF.

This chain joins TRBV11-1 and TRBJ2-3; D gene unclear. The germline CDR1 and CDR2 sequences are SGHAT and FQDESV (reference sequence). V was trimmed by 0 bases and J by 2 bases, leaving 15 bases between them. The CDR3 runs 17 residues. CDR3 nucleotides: TGTGCCAGCAGCTTAGCAGTCCTTCTAGGTTTCACAGATACGCAGTATTTT. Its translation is CASSLAVLLGFTDTQYF.

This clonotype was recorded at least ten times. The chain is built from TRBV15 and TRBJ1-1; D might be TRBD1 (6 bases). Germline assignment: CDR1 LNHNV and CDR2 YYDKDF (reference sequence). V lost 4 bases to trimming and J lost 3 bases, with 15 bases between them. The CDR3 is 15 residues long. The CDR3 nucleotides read TGTGCCACCAGCATCTTAACAGGGAAGTACACTGAAGCTTTCTTT. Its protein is CATSILTGKYTEAFF.

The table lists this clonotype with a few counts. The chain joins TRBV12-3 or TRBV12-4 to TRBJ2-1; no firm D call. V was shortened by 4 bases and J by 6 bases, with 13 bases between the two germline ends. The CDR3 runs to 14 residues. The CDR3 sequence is CASSSPSIFNEQFF. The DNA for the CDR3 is TGTGCCAGCAGTTCCCCCTCAATATTCAATGAGCAGTTCTTC.

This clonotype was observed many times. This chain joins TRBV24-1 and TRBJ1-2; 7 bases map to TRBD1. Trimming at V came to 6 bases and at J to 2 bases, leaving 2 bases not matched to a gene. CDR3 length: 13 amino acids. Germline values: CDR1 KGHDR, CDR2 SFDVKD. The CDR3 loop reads CATSTGENYGYTF. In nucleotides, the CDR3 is TGTGCCACCAGTACAGGGGAGAACTATGGCTACACCTTC.

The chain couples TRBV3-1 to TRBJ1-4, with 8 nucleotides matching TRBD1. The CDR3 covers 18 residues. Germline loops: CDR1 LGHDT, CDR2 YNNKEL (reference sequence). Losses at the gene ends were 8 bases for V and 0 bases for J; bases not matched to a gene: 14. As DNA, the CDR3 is TGTGCCAGCCGCGACCGACAGGGGACTTTCCCAACTAATGAAAAACTGTTTTTT. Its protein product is CASRDRQGTFPTNEKLFF.

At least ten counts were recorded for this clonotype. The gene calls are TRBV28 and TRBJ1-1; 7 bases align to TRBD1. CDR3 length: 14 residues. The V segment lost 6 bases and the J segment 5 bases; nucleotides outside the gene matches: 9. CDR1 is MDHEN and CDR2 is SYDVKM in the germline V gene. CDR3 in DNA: TGTGCCAGCAGCATACTCCCAGGGGGAACTGAAGCTTTCTTT. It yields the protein CASSILPGGTEAFF.

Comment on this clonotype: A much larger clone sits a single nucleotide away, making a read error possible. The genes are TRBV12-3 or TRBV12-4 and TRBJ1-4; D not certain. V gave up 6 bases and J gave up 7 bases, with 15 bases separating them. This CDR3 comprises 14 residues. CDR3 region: CASSPLQRVEKLFF. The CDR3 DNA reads TGTGCCAGCAGCCCACTCCAGAGGGTTGAAAAACTGTTTTTT.

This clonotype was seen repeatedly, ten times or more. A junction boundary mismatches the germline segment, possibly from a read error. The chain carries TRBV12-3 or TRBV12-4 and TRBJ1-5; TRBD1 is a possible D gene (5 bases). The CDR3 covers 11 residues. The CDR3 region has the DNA TGTGCCAGCAGGACCGGGACCCTCGAGTCATTT. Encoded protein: CASRTGTLESF.

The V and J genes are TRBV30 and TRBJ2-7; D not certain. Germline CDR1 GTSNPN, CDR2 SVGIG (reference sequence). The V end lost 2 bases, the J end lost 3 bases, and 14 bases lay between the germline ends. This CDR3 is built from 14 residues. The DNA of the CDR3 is TGTGCCTGGAGTCACCCCGGGCTCAACTACGAGCAGTACTTC. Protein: CAWSHPGLNYEQYF. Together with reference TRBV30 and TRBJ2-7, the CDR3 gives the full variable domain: SQTIHQWPATLVQPVGSPLSLECTVEGTSNPNLYWYRQAAGRGLQLLFYSVGIGQISSEVPQNLSASRPQDRQFILSSKKLLLSDSGFYLCAWSHPGLNYEQYFGPGTRLTVT.

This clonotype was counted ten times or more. CDR3 nucleotides: TGTGCCAGCAGGGCCTTGGGAGCGAAATACGAGCAGTACTTC. This translates into CASRALGAKYEQYF. This chain uses TRBV28 with TRBJ2-7, with D possibly matching TRBD2 (5 bases). Between the trimmed V and J ends, which lost 6 bases and 4 bases, there was a span of 16 bases. The germline V gene has CDR1 MDHEN and CDR2 SYDVKM. The CDR3 totals 14 residues.

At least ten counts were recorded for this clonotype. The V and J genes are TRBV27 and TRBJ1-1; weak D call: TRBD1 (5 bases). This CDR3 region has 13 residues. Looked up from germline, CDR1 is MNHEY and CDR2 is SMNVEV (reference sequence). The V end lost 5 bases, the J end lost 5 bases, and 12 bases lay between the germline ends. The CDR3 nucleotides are TGTGCCAGCAGTGGGGACTTGCGGACTGAAGCTTTCTTT. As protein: CASSGDLRTEAFF.

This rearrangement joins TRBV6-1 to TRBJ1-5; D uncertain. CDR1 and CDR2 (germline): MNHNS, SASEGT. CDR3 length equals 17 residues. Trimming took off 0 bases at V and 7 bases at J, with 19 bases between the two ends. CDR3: CASSEAGGRVGWQPQHF. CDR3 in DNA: TGTGCCAGCAGTGAAGCGGGCGGAAGGGTGGGTTGGCAGCCCCAGCATTTT.

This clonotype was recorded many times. The CDR3 sequence: CASRSAGGGETQYF. The CDR3 region has the DNA TGTGCCAGCAGATCGGCTGGGGGTGGAGAGACCCAGTACTTC. The V and J genes are TRBV28 and TRBJ2-5, with D tentatively TRBD1 or TRBD2 (5 bases each). Trimming removed 6 bases at V and 4 bases at J, with 15 bases between. This CDR3 is built from 14 residues. The germline V gene encodes CDR1 MDHEN and CDR2 SYDVKM.

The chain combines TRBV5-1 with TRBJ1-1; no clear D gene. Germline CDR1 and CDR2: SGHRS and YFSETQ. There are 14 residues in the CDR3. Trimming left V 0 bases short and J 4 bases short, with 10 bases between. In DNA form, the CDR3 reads TGCGCCAGCAGCTTGGCGGTAAGCGTCACTGAAGCTTTCTTT. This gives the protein CASSLAVSVTEAFF.

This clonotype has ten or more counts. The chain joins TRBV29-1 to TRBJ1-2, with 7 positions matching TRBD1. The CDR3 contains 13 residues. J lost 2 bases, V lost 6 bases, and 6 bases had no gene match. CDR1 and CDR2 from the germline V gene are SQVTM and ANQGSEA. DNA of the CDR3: TGCAGCGTCGGAGGACAGGCGAACTATGGCTACACCTTC. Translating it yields CSVGGQANYGYTF.

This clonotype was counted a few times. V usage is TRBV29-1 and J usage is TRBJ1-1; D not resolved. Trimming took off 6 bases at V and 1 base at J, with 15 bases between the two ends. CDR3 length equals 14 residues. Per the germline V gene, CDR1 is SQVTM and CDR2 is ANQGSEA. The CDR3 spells CSVAAAITNTEAFF. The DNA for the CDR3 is TGCAGCGTCGCCGCCGCAATCACGAACACTGAAGCTTTCTTT.

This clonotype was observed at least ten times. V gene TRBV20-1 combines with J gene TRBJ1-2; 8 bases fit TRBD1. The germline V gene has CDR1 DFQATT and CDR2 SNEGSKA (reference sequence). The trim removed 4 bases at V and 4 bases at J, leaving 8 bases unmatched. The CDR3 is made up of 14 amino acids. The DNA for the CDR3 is TGCAGTGCTACTGTTGCAGGGGGCGGCTATGGCTACACCTTC. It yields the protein CSATVAGGGYGYTF.

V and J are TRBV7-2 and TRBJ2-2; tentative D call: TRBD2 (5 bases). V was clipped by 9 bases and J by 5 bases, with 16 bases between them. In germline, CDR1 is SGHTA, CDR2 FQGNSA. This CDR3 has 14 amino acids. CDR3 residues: CARKGGLDTGELFF. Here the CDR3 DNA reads TGTGCCAGAAAAGGAGGACTTGATACCGGGGAGCTGTTTTTT.

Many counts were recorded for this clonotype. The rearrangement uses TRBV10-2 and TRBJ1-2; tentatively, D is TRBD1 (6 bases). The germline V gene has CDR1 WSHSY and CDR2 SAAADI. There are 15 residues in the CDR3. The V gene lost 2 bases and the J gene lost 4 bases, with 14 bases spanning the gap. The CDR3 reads CASSEPEGGSYGYTF. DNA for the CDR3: TGCGCCAGCAGTGAGCCGGAGGGGGGGTCCTATGGCTACACCTTC.